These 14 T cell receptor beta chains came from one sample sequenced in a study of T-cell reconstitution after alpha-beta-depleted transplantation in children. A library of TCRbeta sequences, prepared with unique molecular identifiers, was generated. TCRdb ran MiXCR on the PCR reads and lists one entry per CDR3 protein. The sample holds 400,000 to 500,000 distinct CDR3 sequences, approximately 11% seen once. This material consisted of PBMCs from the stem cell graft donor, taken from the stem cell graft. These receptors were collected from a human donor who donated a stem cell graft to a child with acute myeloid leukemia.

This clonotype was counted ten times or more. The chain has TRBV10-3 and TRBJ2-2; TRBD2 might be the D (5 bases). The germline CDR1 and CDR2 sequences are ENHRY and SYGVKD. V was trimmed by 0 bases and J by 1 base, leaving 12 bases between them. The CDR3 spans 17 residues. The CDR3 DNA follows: TGTGCCATCAGTGAGTCGTTTTTGCGGGTGAACACCGGGGAGCTGTTTTTT. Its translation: CAISESFLRVNTGELFF.

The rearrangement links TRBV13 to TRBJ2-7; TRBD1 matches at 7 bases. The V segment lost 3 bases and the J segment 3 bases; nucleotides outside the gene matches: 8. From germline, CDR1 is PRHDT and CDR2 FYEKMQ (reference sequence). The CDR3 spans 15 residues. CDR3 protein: CASSFSGTVSYEQYF. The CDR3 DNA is TGTGCCAGCAGCTTCTCCGGGACAGTGAGCTACGAGCAGTACTTC.

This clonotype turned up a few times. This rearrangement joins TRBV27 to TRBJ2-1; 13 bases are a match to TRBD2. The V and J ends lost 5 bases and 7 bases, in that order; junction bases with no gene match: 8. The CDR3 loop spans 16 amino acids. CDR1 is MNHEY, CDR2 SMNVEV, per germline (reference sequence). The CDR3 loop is CASSSGLAGVRNEQFF. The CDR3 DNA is TGTGCCAGCAGTAGTGGACTAGCGGGAGTGAGGAATGAGCAGTTCTTC.

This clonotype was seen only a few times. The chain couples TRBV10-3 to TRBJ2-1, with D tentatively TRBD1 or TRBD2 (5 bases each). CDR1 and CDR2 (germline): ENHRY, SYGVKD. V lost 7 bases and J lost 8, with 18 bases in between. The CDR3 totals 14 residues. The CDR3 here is CAINRRTMGDEQFF. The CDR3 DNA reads TGTGCCATCAACAGACGGACCATGGGGGATGAGCAGTTCTTC.

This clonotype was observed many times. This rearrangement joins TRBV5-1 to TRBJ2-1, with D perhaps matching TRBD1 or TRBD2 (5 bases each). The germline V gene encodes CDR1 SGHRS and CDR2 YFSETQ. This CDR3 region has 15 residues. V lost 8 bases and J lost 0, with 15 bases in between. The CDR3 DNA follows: TGCGCCAGTGCCAGGGACGGAAGCTCCTACAATGAGCAGTTCTTC. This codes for CASARDGSSYNEQFF. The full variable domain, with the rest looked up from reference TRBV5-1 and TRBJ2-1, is KAGVTQTPRYLIKTRGQQVTLSCSPISGHRSVSWYQQTPGQGLQFLFEYFSETQRNKGNFPGRFSGRQFSNSRSEMNVSTLELGDSALYLCASARDGSSYNEQFFGPGTRLTVL.

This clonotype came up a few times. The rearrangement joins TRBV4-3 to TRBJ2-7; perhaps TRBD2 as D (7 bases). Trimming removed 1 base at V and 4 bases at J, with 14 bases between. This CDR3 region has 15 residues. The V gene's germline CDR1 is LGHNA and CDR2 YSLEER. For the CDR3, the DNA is TGCGCCAGCAGCCAAGGGGAGGGGGTCCTGTACGAGCAGTACTTC. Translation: CASSQGEGVLYEQYF.

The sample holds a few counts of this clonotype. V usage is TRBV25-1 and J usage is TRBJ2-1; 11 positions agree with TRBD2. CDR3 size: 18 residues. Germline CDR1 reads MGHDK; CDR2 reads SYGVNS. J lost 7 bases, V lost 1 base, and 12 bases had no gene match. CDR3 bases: TGTGCCAGCAGTGAATCCCATCAACTAGCGGGAGACAGTAATGAGCAGTTCTTC. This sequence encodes CASSESHQLAGDSNEQFF. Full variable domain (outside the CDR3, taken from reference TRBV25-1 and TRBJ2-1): EADIYQTPRYLVIGTGKKITLECSQTMGHDKMYWYQQDPGMELHLIHYSYGVNSTEKGDLSSESTVSRIRTEHFPLTLESARPSHTSQYLCASSESHQLAGDSNEQFFGPGTRLTVL.

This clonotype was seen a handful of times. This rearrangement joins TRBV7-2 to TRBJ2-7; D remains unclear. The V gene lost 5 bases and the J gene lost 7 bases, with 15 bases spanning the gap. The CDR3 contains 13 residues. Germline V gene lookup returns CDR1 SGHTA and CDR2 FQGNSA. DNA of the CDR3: TGTGCCAGCAGCCGGACGGTTCAGGAGGAGCAGTACTTC. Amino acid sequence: CASSRTVQEEQYF.

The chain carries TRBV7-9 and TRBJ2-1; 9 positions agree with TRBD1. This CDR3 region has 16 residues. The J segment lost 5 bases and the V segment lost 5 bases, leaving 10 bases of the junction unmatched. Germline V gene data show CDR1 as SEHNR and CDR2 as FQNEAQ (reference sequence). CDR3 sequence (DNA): TGTGCCAGCAGCGGTACGGGACAGGGAACCCACAATGAGCAGTTCTTC. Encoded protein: CASSGTGQGTHNEQFF.

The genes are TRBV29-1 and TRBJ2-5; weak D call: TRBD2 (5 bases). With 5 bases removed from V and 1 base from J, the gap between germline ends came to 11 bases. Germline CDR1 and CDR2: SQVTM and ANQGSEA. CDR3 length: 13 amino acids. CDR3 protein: CSVRGNSQETQYF. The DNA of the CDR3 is TGCAGCGTTCGGGGTAACAGCCAAGAGACCCAGTACTTC.

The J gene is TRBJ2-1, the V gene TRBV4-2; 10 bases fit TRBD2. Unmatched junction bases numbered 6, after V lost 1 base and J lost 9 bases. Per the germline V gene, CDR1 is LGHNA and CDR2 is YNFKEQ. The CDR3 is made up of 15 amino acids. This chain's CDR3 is CASSQASLAGVEQFF. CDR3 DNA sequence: TGTGCCAGCAGCCAAGCTAGCCTAGCGGGGGTTGAGCAGTTCTTC.

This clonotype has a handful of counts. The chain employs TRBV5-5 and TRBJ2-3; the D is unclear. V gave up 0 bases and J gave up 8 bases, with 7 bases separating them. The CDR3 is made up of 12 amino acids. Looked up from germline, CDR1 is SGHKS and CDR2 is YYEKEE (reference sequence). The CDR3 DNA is TGTGCCAGCAGCTTGGACATGGCTACGCAGTATTTT. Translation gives CASSLDMATQYF. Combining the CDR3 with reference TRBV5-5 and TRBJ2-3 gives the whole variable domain DAGVTQSPTHLIKTRGQQVTLRCSPISGHKSVSWYQQVLGQGPQFIFQYYEKEERGRGNFPDRFSARQFPNYSSELNVNALLLGDSALYLCASSLDMATQYFGPGTRLTVL.

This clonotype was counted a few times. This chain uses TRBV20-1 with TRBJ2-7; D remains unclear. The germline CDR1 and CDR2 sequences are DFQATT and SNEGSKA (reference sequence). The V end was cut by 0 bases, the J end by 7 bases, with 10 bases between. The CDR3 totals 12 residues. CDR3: CSARDTGPEQYF. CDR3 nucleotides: TGCAGTGCTAGAGATACCGGGCCGGAGCAGTACTTC.

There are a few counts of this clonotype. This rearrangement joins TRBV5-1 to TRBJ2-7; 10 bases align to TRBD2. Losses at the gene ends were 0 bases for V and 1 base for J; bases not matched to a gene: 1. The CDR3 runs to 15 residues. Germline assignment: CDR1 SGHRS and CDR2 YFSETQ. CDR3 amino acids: CASSLELAGSYEQYF. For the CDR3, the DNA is TGCGCCAGCAGCTTGGAACTAGCGGGGTCCTACGAGCAGTACTTC.